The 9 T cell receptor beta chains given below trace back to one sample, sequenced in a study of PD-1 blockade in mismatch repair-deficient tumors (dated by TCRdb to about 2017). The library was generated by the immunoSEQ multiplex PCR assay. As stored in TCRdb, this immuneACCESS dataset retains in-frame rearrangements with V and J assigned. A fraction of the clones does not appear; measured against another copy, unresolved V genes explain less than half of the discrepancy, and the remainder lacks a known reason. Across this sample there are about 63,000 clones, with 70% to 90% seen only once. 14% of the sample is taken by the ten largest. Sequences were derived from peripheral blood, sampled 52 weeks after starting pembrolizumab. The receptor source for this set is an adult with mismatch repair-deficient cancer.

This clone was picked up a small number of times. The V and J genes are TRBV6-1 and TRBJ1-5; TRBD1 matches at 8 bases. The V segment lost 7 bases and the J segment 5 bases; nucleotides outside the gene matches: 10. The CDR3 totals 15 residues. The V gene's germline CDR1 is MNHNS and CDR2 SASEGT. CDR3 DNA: TGTGCCAGCAACGACCGGGACAGGTATTATCAGCCCCAGCATTTT. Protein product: CASNDRDRYYQPQHF.

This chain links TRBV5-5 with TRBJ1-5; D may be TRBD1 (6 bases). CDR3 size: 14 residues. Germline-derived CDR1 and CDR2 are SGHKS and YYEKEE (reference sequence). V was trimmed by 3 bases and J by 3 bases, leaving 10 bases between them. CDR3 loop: CASSSRDTNQPQHF. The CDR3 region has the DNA TGTGCCAGCAGCTCCCGGGACACCAATCAGCCCCAGCATTTT.

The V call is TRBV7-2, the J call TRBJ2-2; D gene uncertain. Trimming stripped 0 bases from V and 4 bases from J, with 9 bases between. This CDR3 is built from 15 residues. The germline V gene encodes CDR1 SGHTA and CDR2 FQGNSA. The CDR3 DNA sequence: TGTGCCAGCAGCTTAGCTTTGCGGCCCACCGGGGAGCTGTTTTTT. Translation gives CASSLALRPTGELFF.

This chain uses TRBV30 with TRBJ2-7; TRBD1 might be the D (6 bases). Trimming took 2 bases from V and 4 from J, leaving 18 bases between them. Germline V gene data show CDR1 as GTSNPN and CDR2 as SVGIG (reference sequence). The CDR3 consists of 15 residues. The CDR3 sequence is CAWSHSTGTLYEQYF. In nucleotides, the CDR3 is TGTGCCTGGAGTCATTCGACCGGGACACTTTACGAGCAGTACTTC.

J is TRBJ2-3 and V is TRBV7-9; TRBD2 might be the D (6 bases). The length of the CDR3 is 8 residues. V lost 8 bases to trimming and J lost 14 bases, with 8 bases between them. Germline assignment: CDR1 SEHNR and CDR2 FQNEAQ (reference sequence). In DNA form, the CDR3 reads TGTGCCAGCGGGACTCCGTATTTT. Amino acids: CASGTPYF.

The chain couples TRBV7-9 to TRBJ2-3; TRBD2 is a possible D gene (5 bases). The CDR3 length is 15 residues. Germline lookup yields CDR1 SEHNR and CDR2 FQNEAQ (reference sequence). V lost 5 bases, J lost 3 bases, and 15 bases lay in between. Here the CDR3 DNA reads TGTGCCAGCAGCCTGGTGGCGGACTTTACAGATACGCAGTATTTT. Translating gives CASSLVADFTDTQYF. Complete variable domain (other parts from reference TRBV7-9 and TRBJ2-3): DTGVSQNPRHKITKRGQNVTFRCDPISEHNRLYWYRQTLGQGPEFLTYFQNEAQLEKSRLLSDRFSAERPKGSFSTLEIQRTEQGDSAMYLCASSLVADFTDTQYFGPGTRLTVL.

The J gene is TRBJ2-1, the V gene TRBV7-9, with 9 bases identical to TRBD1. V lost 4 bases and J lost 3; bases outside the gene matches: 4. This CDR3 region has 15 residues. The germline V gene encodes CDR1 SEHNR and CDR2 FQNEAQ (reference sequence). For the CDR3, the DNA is TGTGCCAGCAGCTCCCGGGACAGGGTCTACAATGAGCAGTTCTTC. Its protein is CASSSRDRVYNEQFF.

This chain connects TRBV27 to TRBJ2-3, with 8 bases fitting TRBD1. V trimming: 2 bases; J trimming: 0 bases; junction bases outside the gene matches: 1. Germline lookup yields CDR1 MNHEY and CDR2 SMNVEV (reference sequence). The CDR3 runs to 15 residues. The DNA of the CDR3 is TGTGCCAGCAGTTTAGGACAGGGTAGCACAGATACGCAGTATTTT. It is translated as CASSLGQGSTDTQYF.

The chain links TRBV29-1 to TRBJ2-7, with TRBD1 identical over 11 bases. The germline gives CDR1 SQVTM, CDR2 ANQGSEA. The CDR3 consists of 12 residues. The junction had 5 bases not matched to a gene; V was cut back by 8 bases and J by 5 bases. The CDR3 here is CSIWDRGDEQYF. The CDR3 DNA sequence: TGCAGCATTTGGGACAGGGGGGACGAGCAGTACTTC.